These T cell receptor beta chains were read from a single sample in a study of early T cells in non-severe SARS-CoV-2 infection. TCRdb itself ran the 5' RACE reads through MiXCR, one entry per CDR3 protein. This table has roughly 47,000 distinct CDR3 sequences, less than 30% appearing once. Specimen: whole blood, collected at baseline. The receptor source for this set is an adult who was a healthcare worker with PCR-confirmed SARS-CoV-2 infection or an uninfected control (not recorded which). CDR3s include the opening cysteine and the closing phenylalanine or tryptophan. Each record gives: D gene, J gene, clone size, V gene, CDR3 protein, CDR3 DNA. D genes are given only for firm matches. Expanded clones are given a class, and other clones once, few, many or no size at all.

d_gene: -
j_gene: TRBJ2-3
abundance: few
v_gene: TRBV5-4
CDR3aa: CAILRPSTDTQYF
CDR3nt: TGTGCCATTCTTCGTCCTAGCACAGATACGCAGTATTTT

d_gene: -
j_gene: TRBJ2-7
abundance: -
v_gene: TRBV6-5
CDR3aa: CASSRTQGRNEQYF
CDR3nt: TGTGCCAGCAGCCGAACCCAGGGCAGGAACGAGCAGTACTTC

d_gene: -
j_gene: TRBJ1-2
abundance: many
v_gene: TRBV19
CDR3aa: CASSPFLGGRNGYTF
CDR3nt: TGTGCCAGTAGTCCCTTTCTCGGGGGTCGGAATGGCTACACCTTC

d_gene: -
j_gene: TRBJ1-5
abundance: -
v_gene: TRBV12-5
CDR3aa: CASGAESNQPQHF
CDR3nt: TGTGCTAGTGGCGCGGAGAGCAATCAGCCCCAGCATTTT

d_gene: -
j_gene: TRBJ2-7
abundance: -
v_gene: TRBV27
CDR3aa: CASSSLETVSYEQYF
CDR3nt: TGTGCCAGCAGTTCATTGGAGACGGTCTCCTACGAGCAGTACTTC

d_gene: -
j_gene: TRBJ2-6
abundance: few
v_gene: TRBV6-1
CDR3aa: CASSERSSGANVLTF
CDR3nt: TGTGCCAGCAGTGAACGCAGCTCTGGGGCCAACGTCCTGACTTTC

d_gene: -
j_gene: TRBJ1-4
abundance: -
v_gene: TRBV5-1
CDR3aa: CASSTGTPATNEKLFF
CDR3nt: TGCGCCAGCAGCACCGGGACACCTGCAACTAATGAAAAACTGTTTTTT

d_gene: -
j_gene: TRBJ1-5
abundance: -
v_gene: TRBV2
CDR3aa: CASSVGGGRQPQHF
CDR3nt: TGTGCCAGCAGTGTAGGAGGGGGGCGACAGCCCCAGCATTTT

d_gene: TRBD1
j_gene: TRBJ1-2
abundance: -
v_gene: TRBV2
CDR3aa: CASSVRQGANYGYTF
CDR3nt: TGTGCCAGCAGTGTCCGCCAGGGGGCTAACTATGGCTACACCTTC

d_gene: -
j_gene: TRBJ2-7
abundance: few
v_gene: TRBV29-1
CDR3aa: CSVERQFGYEQYF
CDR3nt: TGCAGCGTTGAACGGCAGTTCGGCTACGAGCAGTACTTC

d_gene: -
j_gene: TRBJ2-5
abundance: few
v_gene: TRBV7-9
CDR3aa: CASSSPEEGPQETQYF
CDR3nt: TGTGCCAGCAGCTCCCCTGAGGAGGGCCCTCAAGAGACCCAGTACTTC

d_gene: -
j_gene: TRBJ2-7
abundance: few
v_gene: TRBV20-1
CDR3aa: CSARDRDGGFYEQYF
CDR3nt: TGCAGTGCTAGAGATCGGGACGGGGGATTCTACGAGCAGTACTTC

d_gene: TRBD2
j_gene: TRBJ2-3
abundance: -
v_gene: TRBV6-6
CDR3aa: CASSYTVAGVIDTQYF
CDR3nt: TGTGCCAGCAGTTACACAGTGGCGGGGGTGATAGATACGCAGTATTTT

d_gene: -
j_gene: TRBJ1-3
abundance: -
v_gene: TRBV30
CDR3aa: CAWSVIGRIGNTIYF
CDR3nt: TGTGCCTGGAGTGTCATTGGGAGGATTGGAAACACCATATATTTT

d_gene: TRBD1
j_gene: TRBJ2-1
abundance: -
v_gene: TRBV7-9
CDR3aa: CASRWDSFNEQFF
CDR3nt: TGTGCCAGCAGATGGGACAGCTTCAATGAGCAGTTCTTC

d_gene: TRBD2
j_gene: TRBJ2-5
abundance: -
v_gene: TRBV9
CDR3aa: CASSVTSGAGETQYF
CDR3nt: TGTGCCAGCAGCGTAACTAGCGGGGCGGGGGAGACCCAGTACTTC

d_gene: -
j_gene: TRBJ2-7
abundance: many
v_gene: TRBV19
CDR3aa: CASSIGQAASYEQYF
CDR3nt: TGTGCCAGTAGTATAGGTCAGGCCGCCTCCTACGAGCAGTACTTC

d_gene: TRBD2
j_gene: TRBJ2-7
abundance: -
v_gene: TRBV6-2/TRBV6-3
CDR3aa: CASSRLAREQYF
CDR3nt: TGTGCCAGCAGTCGACTAGCGCGGGAGCAGTACTTC

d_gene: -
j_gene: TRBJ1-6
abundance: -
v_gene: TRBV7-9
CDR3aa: CASSLTASPLHF
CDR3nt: TGTGCCAGCAGCTTAACTGCGTCACCCCTCCACTTT

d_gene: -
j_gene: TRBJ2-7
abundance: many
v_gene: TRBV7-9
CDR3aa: CASTSTSSEGYEQYF
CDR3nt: TGTGCCAGCACCTCCACTTCGTCAGAGGGCTACGAGCAGTACTTC

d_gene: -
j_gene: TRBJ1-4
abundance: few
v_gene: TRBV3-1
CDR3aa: CASSQADEKLFF
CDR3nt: TGTGCCAGCAGCCAAGCTGATGAAAAACTGTTTTTT

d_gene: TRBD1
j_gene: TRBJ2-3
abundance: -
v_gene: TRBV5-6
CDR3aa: CASSLTGGRSDTQYF
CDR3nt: TGTGCCAGCAGCTTGACAGGGGGCAGATCAGATACGCAGTATTTT

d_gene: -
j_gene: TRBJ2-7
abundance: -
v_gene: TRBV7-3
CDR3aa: CASSPGAASYEQYF
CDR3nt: TGTGCCAGCAGCCCAGGAGCTGCTTCCTACGAGCAGTACTTC

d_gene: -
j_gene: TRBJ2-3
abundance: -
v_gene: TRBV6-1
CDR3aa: CASRAPGGADTQYF
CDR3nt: TGTGCCAGCAGGGCACCCGGTGGGGCAGATACGCAGTATTTT

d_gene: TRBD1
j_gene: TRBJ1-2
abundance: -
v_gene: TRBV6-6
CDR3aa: CASSYPEAGTDGYTF
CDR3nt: TGTGCCAGCAGTTACCCAGAAGCGGGGACAGATGGCTACACCTTC

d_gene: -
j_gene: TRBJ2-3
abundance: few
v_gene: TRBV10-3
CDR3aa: CATTFSDSTDTQYF
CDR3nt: TGTGCCACAACCTTTAGCGATAGCACAGATACGCAGTATTTT